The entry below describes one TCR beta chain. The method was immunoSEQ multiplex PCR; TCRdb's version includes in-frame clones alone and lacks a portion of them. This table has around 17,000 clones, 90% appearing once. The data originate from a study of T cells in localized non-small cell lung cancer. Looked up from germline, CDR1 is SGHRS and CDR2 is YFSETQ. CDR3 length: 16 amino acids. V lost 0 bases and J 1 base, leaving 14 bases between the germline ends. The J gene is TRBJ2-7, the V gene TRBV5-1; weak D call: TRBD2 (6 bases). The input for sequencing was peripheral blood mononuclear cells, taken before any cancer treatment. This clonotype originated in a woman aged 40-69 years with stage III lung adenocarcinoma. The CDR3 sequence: CASSLAEGGASYEQYF. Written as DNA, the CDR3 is TGCGCCAGCAGCTTGGCCGAGGGAGGCGCTTCCTACGAGCAGTACTTC.